The 30 T cell receptor beta chains below all came from one sample that was sequenced in a study of identifying expanded T cells in peripheral blood. Repertoires were generated with immunoSEQ multiplex PCR, while TCRdb's copy carries only in-frame clones and drops some. This sample carries approximately 59,000 clones, roughly 90% of them seen once, and the ten largest clones take around 3.3%. The sample taken for sequencing was blood. The origin of the receptors is a person between 18 and 75 years old in good health.

The chain is built from TRBV10-1 and TRBJ2-3; no reliable D call. The CDR3 sequence is 16 residues long. The V gene lost 4 bases and the J gene lost 0 bases, with 14 bases spanning the gap. From germline, CDR1 is WNHNN and CDR2 SYGVQD (reference sequence). The CDR3, as DNA: TGCGCCAGCAGTGGCCCCCACATGGATAGCACAGATACGCAGTATTTT. Encoded protein: CASSGPHMDSTDTQYF.

The chain combines TRBV19 with TRBJ1-2; TRBD1 matches 7 bases. From germline, CDR1 is LNHDA and CDR2 SQIVND (reference sequence). The CDR3 is 13 amino acids. V lost 3 bases, J lost 5 bases, and 3 bases stayed unmatched. The CDR3 coding sequence is TGTGCCAGTAGTATCAGACAGGGATATGGCTACACCTTC. It encodes CASSIRQGYGYTF.

The rearrangement joins TRBV5-1 to TRBJ1-1, with TRBD1 identical over 8 bases. V lost 1 base and J lost 4; bases outside the gene matches: 3. Germline lookup yields CDR1 SGHRS and CDR2 YFSETQ. The CDR3 totals 14 residues. CDR3 DNA sequence: TGCGCCAGCAGCTTGAACGACAGGGGCACTGAAGCTTTCTTT. The encoded protein is CASSLNDRGTEAFF.

This clone turned up a few times. The genes are TRBV12-5 and TRBJ1-5, with TRBD1 matching over 9 bases. V trimming: 1 base; J trimming: 6 bases; junction bases outside the gene matches: 7. Germline V gives CDR1 LGHNT, CDR2 FRNRAP. This CDR3 region has 16 residues. The CDR3 region is CASGLGTGGWSQPQHF. The CDR3 DNA follows: TGTGCTAGTGGTTTGGGAACAGGGGGCTGGTCTCAGCCCCAGCATTTT. Complete variable domain (other parts from reference TRBV12-5 and TRBJ1-5): DARVTQTPRHKVTEMGQEVTMRCQPILGHNTVFWYRQTMMQGLELLAYFRNRAPLDDSGMPKDRFSAEMPDATLATLKIQPSEPRDSAVYFCASGLGTGGWSQPQHFGDGTRLSIL.

The CDR3 loop is CASSPDRERETQYF. CDR3 nucleotide sequence: TGTGCCAGCAGCCCAGACAGAGAACGGGAGACCCAGTACTTC. The chain links TRBV7-2 to TRBJ2-5, with D perhaps matching TRBD1 (5 bases). This CDR3 is 14 amino acids long. V was shortened by 5 bases and J by 5 bases, with 15 bases between the two germline ends. Germline lookup yields CDR1 SGHTA and CDR2 FQGNSA.

This clone was detected only once. This sequence joins TRBV19 and TRBJ1-6; a possible D gene is TRBD1 (5 bases). Germline-derived CDR1 and CDR2 are LNHDA and SQIVND (reference sequence). The CDR3 consists of 15 residues. Trimming removed 6 bases at V and 8 bases at J, with 17 bases between. The CDR3, as DNA: TGTGCCAGTAGGCAGGGAGAGGGGACTTATTCACCCCTCCACTTT. Amino acids: CASRQGEGTYSPLHF.

The V and J genes are TRBV29-1 and TRBJ2-2; TRBD2 is a possible D gene (6 bases). Trimming stripped 4 bases from V and 4 bases from J, with 22 bases between. The CDR3 spans 17 residues. Germline CDR1 and CDR2: SQVTM and ANQGSEA. The CDR3 coding sequence is TGCAGCGTTGCCCGGGGGAGAGAGGGCGCGGGCACCGGGGAGCTGTTTTTT. It codes for CSVARGREGAGTGELFF.

The rearrangement joins TRBV9 to TRBJ2-3; D ambiguous. The CDR3 covers 13 residues. CDR1 SGDLS and CDR2 YYNGEE come from the germline V gene. Trimming shortened V by 4 bases and J by 7 bases, and 13 bases separated the two germline ends. In DNA form, the CDR3 reads TGTGCCAGCAGCCTGAGCCCTGGCAATACGCAGTATTTT. Translating gives CASSLSPGNTQYF.

This chain joins TRBV19 and TRBJ2-3, with D possibly TRBD1 on 5 matching bases. From germline, CDR1 is LNHDA and CDR2 SQIVND (reference sequence). The CDR3 has 11 residues. The V end was cut by 6 bases, the J end by 6 bases, with 7 bases between. CDR3 sequence (DNA): TGTGCCAGTAGGGCAGGGGATACGCAGTATTTT. Protein product: CASRAGDTQYF.

The chain links TRBV7-8 to TRBJ1-1; a possible D gene is TRBD1 (6 bases). V lost 2 bases and J lost 4, with 11 bases in between. The germline CDR1 and CDR2 sequences are SGHVS and FQNEAQ. The CDR3 loop spans 14 amino acids. The CDR3 sequence: CASSLRGDGTEAFF. The CDR3 coding sequence is TGTGCCAGCAGCTTAAGGGGGGATGGCACTGAAGCTTTCTTT.

The J gene is TRBJ1-2, the V gene TRBV28, with a possible D match to TRBD1 (5 bases). Trimming left V 7 bases short and J 5 bases short, with 8 bases between. This CDR3 is built from 11 residues. In germline, CDR1 is MDHEN, CDR2 SYDVKM. This CDR3 reads CASKGSYGYTF. The CDR3 region has the DNA TGTGCCAGCAAGGGGAGTTATGGCTACACCTTC.

This rearrangement joins TRBV13 to TRBJ2-2; D is unclear. This CDR3 has 13 amino acids. Between the trimmed V and J ends, which lost 4 bases and 14 bases, there was a span of 17 bases. Germline CDR1 is PRHDT and CDR2 is FYEKMQ (reference sequence). In DNA form, the CDR3 reads TGTGCCAGCAGCTCCCTCGGGCCCGGTGGCCTGTTTTTT. Protein sequence: CASSSLGPGGLFF.

The chain carries TRBV7-2 and TRBJ2-7, with 9 bases lining up with TRBD2. Germline V gives CDR1 SGHTA, CDR2 FQGNSA. The CDR3 loop spans 16 amino acids. Losses at the gene ends were 2 bases for V and 0 bases for J; bases not matched to a gene: 5. Here the CDR3 reads CASSLSAGGTSYEQYF. The DNA of the CDR3 is TGTGCCAGCAGCTTATCGGCGGGAGGGACCTCCTACGAGCAGTACTTC.

The chain carries TRBV14 and TRBJ1-1; 8 nucleotides align to TRBD1. The V and J ends lost 4 bases and 8 bases, in that order; junction bases with no gene match: 12. In germline, CDR1 is SGHDN, CDR2 FVKESK. The CDR3 extends over 15 amino acids. The CDR3 reads CASSRTGDRREEAFF. DNA for the CDR3: TGTGCCAGCAGCCGTACCGGGGACAGGAGGGAAGAAGCTTTCTTT.

The chain links TRBV15 to TRBJ2-7; 9 bases align to TRBD1. Looked up from germline, CDR1 is LNHNV and CDR2 is YYDKDF (reference sequence). After removal of 6 bases from V and 3 bases from J, the junction contained 9 bases not matched to a gene. The CDR3 length is 15 residues. This chain's CDR3 is CATSSDRGRFYEQYF. CDR3 in DNA: TGTGCCACCAGTTCGGACAGGGGAAGGTTCTACGAGCAGTACTTC.

The sample holds one count of this clone. The gene calls are TRBV5-1 and TRBJ2-5, with TRBD2 matching 9 bases. Per the germline V gene, CDR1 is SGHRS and CDR2 is YFSETQ. This CDR3 has 14 amino acids. The ends lost 6 bases at V and 0 bases at J; junction bases unmatched: 3. The CDR3 loop is CASTERGDQETQYF. For the CDR3, the DNA is TGCGCCAGCACGGAGCGGGGGGACCAAGAGACCCAGTACTTC.

For the CDR3, the DNA is TGTGCCAGCAGCCAAGAGTCCGGGGGCAACACTGAAGCTTTCTTT. This sequence encodes CASSQESGGNTEAFF. The chain is built from TRBV11-2 and TRBJ1-1; the D gene is possibly TRBD1 (6 bases). The CDR3 length is 15 residues. Germline V CDR1 and CDR2: SGHAT, FQNNGV. The V end was cut by 5 bases, the J end by 2 bases, with 15 bases between.

The chain employs TRBV5-1 and TRBJ2-7; 8 bases agree with TRBD2. CDR3 size: 15 residues. Germline V gene lookup returns CDR1 SGHRS and CDR2 YFSETQ. V gave up 5 bases and J gave up 7 bases; unmatched junction bases: 14. CDR3 coding DNA: TGCGCCAGCAGAATTCCGGGAGGGCCGTCCGGGGAGCAGTACTTC. Translated, it gives CASRIPGGPSGEQYF.

This clone has more than one count but fewer than ten. This sequence joins TRBV6-5 and TRBJ1-2; D gene unclear. V lost 2 bases and J 4 bases, leaving 8 bases between the germline ends. The CDR3 has 13 residues. Germline CDR1 is MNHEY and CDR2 is SVGAGI. The CDR3 DNA is TGTGCCAGCAGTTACGGCTTCTCCTATGGCTACACCTTC. This sequence encodes CASSYGFSYGYTF.

This chain uses TRBV9 with TRBJ1-2; weak D call: TRBD1 (5 bases). Trimming shortened V by 3 bases and J by 0 bases, and 6 bases separated the two germline ends. Per germline, CDR1 SGDLS and CDR2 YYNGEE. CDR3 length: 13 amino acids. CDR3 sequence: CASSGTTNYGYTF. For the CDR3, the DNA is TGTGCCAGCAGCGGGACAACTAACTATGGCTACACCTTC.

The chain employs TRBV27 and TRBJ1-1; D is possibly TRBD1 (5 bases). This CDR3 has 14 residues. CDR1 MNHEY and CDR2 SMNVEV come from the germline V gene (reference sequence). V was clipped by 5 bases and J by 5 bases, with 15 bases between them. CDR3 in amino acids: CASSPGQRGTEAFF. CDR3 DNA sequence: TGTGCCAGCAGTCCCGGACAACGAGGGACTGAAGCTTTCTTT.

V and J are TRBV9 and TRBJ2-1, with 11 nucleotides matching TRBD2. With 0 bases clipped from V and 9 bases from J, the junction kept 5 bases outside the gene matches. This CDR3 region has 15 residues. Germline CDR1 is SGDLS and CDR2 is YYNGEE. CDR3 coding DNA: TGTGCCAGCAGCGTAGAACTAGCGGGAGTCCGTGAGCAGTTCTTC. Residues: CASSVELAGVREQFF.

The chain recombines TRBV19 with TRBJ1-1; 10 bases fit TRBD1. Germline V lookup: CDR1 LNHDA, CDR2 SQIVND (reference sequence). This CDR3 has 15 residues. Germline trimming cut 4 bases from V and 1 base from J; bases unmatched to any gene: 3. CDR3 sequence (DNA): TGTGCCAGTAGTAACCGGGACAGGGGGAACACTGAAGCTTTCTTT. Translated, it gives CASSNRDRGNTEAFF.

This chain links TRBV2 with TRBJ2-7; D gene unclear. This CDR3 contains 12 residues. Trimming stripped 4 bases from V and 3 bases from J, with 7 bases between. Germline V gene lookup returns CDR1 SNHLY and CDR2 FYNNEI. The CDR3 DNA sequence: TGTGCCAGCAGTGGGCTTGGCTACGAGCAGTACTTC. Its protein product is CASSGLGYEQYF.

J is TRBJ2-5 and V is TRBV7-2; 13 positions agree with TRBD2. V dropped 7 bases and J dropped 8; count of bases not matched to a gene: 10. The germline V gene encodes CDR1 SGHTA and CDR2 FQGNSA. There are 15 residues in the CDR3. This chain's CDR3 is CASTSLAGGVPTQYF. The CDR3 DNA is TGTGCCAGCACCTCACTAGCGGGGGGGGTCCCAACCCAGTACTTC.

The chain is built from TRBV4-2 and TRBJ2-3; D is undetermined. The V end lost 0 bases, the J end lost 2 bases, and 27 bases lay between the germline ends. The germline V gene has CDR1 LGHNA and CDR2 YNFKEQ. The CDR3 runs to 21 residues. The CDR3 here is CASSQESYKAVPGKITDTQYF. In DNA form, the CDR3 reads TGTGCCAGCAGCCAAGAATCCTATAAAGCTGTTCCTGGCAAAATCACAGATACGCAGTATTTT.

This chain joins TRBV15 and TRBJ2-1; 7 nucleotides align to TRBD2. Losses at the gene ends were 1 base for V and 9 bases for J; bases not matched to a gene: 9. This CDR3 has 15 amino acids. Germline values: CDR1 LNHNV, CDR2 YYDKDF (reference sequence). The CDR3 DNA follows: TGTGCCACCAGCAGAGGACCCGGGACTAATAGTGAGCAGTTCTTC. Protein sequence: CATSRGPGTNSEQFF.

The CDR3, as DNA: TGTGCCAGCAGTAGGACACAAAAAAATGAAAAACTGTTTTTT. Its protein is CASSRTQKNEKLFF. The chain employs TRBV6-5 and TRBJ1-4, with D possibly being TRBD1 (5 bases). The length of the CDR3 is 14 residues. The V gene's germline CDR1 is MNHEY and CDR2 SVGAGI. The V gene lost 5 bases and the J gene lost 5 bases, with 12 bases spanning the gap.

The V and J genes are TRBV7-3 and TRBJ2-1, with 12 nucleotides matching TRBD2. The CDR3 contains 16 residues. Germline CDR1 is SGHTA and CDR2 is FQGTGA. V was clipped by 4 bases and J by 6 bases; unmatched bases: 7. CDR3 sequence (DNA): TGTGCCAGCAGCTCCCTAGCGGGAGGGCCAGGCAATGAGCAGTTCTTC. It yields the protein CASSSLAGGPGNEQFF.

The chain employs TRBV13 and TRBJ2-3, with no clear D. CDR1 and CDR2 (germline): PRHDT, FYEKMQ (reference sequence). The CDR3 extends over 14 amino acids. V was cut by 2 bases and J by 2 bases, with 8 bases left in between. CDR3 residues: CASSLRITTDTQYF. The CDR3 region has the DNA TGTGCCAGCAGCTTAAGGATTACCACAGATACGCAGTATTTT.